This TCR beta chain comes out of a study of T-cell memory formation after mild COVID-19. Study-level background: TCR clusters mostly belonged to single donors. Findings of the study overall: SARS-CoV-2 specificity was not confirmed for second-wave clones peaking on day 37. CM and EM subsets held most contracting CD4+ clones; EMRA held CD8+ ones.

Employing constant-segment primers, 5'RACE generated TCR alpha and TCR beta cDNA libraries bearing sample barcodes and UMIs. Via MiXCR, TCRdb re-called the 5' RACE reads, giving one row per CDR3 protein. The sample carries 400,000 to 500,000 distinct CDR3 sequences, over 15% recorded once. Comment on this clonotype: Its antigen remains unknown.

The sequenced sample consisted of PBMCs or a T cell subset sorted from them (not recorded which). This clonotype originated in a man between 18 and 35 years old who had mild COVID-19 (a few samples of this study predate the infection). Cell type and time point are not known.

The CDR3 nucleotides are TGCGCCAGCAGCAACGACAGTCAGTCTATCTATGAGCAGTTCTTC. Translated: CASSNDSQSIYEQFF. The chain links TRBV4-3 to TRBJ2-1; D possibly corresponds to TRBD1 (5 bases). The CDR3 totals 15 residues. V lost 5 bases and J 8 bases, leaving 19 bases between the germline ends. CDR1 is LGHNA and CDR2 is YSLEER in the germline V gene.